This T cell receptor beta chain was recovered during a study of cytomegalovirus exposure and HLA in healthy donors. General study findings and limits: Generally TCR sequences proved uncommon, though certain public TCRs appeared in numerous donors.

The PCR ran on 60 Vbeta and 13 Jbeta primers. This table comes from immunoSEQ multiplex PCR, and its TCRdb copy is limited to in-frame clones, with some not included. The profile covers 150,000 to 200,000 clones, with roughly 77% appearing a single time and 1% taken by the ten largest. In its sample, this clone was seen a few times. Its antigen is as yet unknown. CDR1 is SGHTS and CDR2 is YDEGEE in the germline V gene. Unmatched junction bases numbered 9, after V lost 3 bases and J lost 4 bases. The CDR3 runs to 15 residues. The TCR sequence derives from a woman aged 45 to 65 in good health and CMV-seropositive. The sample was PBMCs. This chain uses TRBV5-8 with TRBJ1-1, with 7 bases lining up with TRBD1. This chain's CDR3 is CASSWGQILGTEAFF. The CDR3 DNA reads as TGTGCCAGCAGCTGGGGACAGATCCTGGGCACTGAAGCTTTCTTT.